This entry features one T cell receptor (beta chain) sequence. This entry comes from a study of blood T cell repertoires in COVID-19. Repertoires were generated with immunoSEQ multiplex PCR, while TCRdb's copy carries only in-frame clones and drops some. Among a few hundred thousand clones listed, roughly 85% were seen once. The sample consisted of peripheral blood. This TCR was recovered from a woman in her late teens or twenties with acute or convalescent COVID-19.

Written as DNA, the CDR3 is TGCGCCAGCCACCCTAGCGGACCCTACGAGCAGTACTTC. Amino acids: CASHPSGPYEQYF. This sequence joins TRBV10-2 and TRBJ2-7, with 7 positions matching TRBD2. V dropped 8 bases and J dropped 2; count of bases not matched to a gene: 6. The CDR3 is made up of 13 amino acids. Germline V gene data show CDR1 as WSHSY and CDR2 as SAAADI.